The clone carrying this T cell receptor beta chain was seen ten or more times. Its antigen is not known. These data originate in a study of human T cells and chemical hapten exposure. General study results and limits: After DPC sensitization, TCRs above 1 in 1000 frequency showed no change. Counts of TCRs expanded at PT1 correlated positively with patch test score.

TCRdb re-derived calls from the RACE reads in MiXCR, one entry per CDR3 protein. The profile shows around 82,000 distinct CDR3 sequences, more than 6.5% of them singletons. Time point defined: patch test 2, 6 weeks after DPC sensitization. The treatment here: therapeutic diphenylcyclopropenone sensitization with weekly scalp DPC. Patches went on only after blood had been drawn each time. The TCR originated in a woman in her twenties or thirties with alopecia areata. Some clones in this sample may be carry-over from other donors' samples. Here the sequenced sample was whole blood, taken in connection with sensitization to the hapten diphenylcyclopropenone (DPC).

CDR3 nucleotide sequence: TGTGCCAGCAGTTACGGCAAAGAAGCTTTCTTT. Its translation: CASSYGKEAFF. This chain links TRBV6-5 with TRBJ1-1; the D is unclear. Germline assignment: CDR1 MNHEY and CDR2 SVGAGI. The ends were cut back, 2 bases at V and 8 bases at J, with 6 bases in the middle. The CDR3 loop spans 11 amino acids.